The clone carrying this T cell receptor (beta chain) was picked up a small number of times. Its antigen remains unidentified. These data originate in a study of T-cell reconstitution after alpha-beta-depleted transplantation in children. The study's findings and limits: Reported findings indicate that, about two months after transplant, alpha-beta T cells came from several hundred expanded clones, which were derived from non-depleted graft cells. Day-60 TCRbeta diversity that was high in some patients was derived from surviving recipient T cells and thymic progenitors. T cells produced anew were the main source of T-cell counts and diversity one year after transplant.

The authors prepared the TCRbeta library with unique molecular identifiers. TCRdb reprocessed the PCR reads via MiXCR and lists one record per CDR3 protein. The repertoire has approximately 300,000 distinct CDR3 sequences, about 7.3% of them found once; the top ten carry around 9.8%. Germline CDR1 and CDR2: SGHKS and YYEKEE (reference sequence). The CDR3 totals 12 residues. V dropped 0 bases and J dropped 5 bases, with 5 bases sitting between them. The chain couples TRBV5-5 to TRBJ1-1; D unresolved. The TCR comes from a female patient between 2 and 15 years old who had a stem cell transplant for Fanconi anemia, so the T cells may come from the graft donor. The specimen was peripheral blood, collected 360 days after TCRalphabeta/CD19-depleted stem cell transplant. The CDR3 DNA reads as TGTGCCAGCAGCTTGGCCCAGACTGAAGCTTTCTTT. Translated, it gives CASSLAQTEAFF.